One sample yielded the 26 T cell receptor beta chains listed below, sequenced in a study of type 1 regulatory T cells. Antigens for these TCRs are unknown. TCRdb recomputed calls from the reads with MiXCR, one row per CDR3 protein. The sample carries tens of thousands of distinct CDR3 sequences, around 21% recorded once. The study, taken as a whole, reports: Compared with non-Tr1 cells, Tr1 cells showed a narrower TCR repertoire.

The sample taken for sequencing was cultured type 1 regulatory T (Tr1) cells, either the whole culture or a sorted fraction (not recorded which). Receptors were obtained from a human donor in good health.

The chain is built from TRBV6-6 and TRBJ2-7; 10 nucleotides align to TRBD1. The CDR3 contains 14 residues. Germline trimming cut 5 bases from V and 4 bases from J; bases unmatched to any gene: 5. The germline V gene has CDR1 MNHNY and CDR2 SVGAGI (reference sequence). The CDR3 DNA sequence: TGTGCCAGCAGTCCGGGACAGGGGATGTACGAGCAGTACTTC. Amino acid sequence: CASSPGQGMYEQYF.

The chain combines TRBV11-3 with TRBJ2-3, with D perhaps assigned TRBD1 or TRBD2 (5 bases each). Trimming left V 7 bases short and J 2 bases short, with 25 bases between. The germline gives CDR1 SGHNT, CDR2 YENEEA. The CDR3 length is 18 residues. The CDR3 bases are TGTGCCAGCAAGTACGTCCGGGACCAGCGGTTTGACACAGATACGCAGTATTTT. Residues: CASKYVRDQRFDTDTQYF.

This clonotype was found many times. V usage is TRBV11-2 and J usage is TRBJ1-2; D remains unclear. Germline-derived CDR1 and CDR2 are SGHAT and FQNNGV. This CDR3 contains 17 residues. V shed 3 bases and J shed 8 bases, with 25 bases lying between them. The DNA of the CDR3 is TGTGCCAGCAGCTTCTCCCCTTCGGGCCAACCTATCCGGGGCTACACCTTC. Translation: CASSFSPSGQPIRGYTF.

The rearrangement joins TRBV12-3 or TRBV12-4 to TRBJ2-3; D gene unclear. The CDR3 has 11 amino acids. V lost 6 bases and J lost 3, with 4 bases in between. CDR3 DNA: TGTGCCAGCAGCCGAACAGATACGCAGTATTTT. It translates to CASSRTDTQYF.

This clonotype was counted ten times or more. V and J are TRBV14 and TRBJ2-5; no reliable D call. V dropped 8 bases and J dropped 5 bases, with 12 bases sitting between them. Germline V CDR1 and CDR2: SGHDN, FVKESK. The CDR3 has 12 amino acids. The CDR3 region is CASGFVRETQYF. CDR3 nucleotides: TGTGCCAGCGGTTTCGTCCGGGAGACCCAGTACTTC.

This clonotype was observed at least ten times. The DNA for the CDR3 is TGTGCCAGCCATAACACCGGGGAGCTGTTTTTT. It specifies CASHNTGELFF. The genes are TRBV6-2 or TRBV6-3 and TRBJ2-2; D gene unclear. This CDR3 has 11 amino acids. The V end lost 8 bases, the J end lost 2 bases, and 3 bases lay between the germline ends. Germline-derived CDR1 and CDR2 are MNHEY and SVGEGT.

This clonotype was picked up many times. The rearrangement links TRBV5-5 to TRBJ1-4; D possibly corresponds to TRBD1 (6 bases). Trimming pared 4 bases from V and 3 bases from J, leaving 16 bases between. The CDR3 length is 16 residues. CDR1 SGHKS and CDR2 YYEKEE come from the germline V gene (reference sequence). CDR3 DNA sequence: TGTGCCAGCAGCCCAACACAGGGAAGGGCTAATGAAAAACTGTTTTTT. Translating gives CASSPTQGRANEKLFF.

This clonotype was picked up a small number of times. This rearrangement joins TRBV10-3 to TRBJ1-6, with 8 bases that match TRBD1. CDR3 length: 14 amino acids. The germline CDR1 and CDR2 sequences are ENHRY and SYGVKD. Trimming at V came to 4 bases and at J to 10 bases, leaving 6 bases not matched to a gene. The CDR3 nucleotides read TGTGCCATCAGTGGCGAGACAGGGGCATCACCCCTCCACTTT. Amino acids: CAISGETGASPLHF.

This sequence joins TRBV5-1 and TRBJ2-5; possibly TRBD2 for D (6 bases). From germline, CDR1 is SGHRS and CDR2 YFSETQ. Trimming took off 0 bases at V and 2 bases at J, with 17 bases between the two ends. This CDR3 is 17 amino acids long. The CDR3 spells CASSLVYSATSQETQYF. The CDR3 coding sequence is TGCGCCAGCAGCTTGGTCTACTCCGCGACTAGTCAAGAGACCCAGTACTTC.

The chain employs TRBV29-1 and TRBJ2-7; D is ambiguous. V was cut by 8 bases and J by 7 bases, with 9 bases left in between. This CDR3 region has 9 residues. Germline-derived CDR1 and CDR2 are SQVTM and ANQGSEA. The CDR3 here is CSTRLEQYF. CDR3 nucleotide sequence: TGCAGCACCCGACTTGAGCAGTACTTC.

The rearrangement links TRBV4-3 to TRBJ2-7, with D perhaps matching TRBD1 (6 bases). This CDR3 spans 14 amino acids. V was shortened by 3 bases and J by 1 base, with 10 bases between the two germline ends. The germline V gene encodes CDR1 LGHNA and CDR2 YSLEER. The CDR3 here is CASSQMTGSYEQYF. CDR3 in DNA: TGCGCCAGCAGCCAGATGACAGGTTCCTACGAGCAGTACTTC.

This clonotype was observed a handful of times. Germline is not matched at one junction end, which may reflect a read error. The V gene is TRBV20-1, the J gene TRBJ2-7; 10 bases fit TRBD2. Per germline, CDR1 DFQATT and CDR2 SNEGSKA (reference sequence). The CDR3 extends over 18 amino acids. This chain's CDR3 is CSARDIGLAAVSSYGQYF. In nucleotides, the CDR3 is TGCAGTGCTAGAGATATTGGACTAGCGGCCGTAAGCTCCTACGGGCAGTACTTC.

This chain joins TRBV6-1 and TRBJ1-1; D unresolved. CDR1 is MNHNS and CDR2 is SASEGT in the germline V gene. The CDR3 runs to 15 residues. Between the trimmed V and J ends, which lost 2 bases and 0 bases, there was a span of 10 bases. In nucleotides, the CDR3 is TGTGCCAGCAGTGAACAATTCGGGGTGAACACTGAAGCTTTCTTT. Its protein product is CASSEQFGVNTEAFF.

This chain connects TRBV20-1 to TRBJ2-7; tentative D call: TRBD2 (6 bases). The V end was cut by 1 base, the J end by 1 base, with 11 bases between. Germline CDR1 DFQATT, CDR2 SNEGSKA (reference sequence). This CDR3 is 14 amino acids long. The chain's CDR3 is CSARGGVGSYEQYF. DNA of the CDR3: TGCAGTGCTAGAGGGGGGGTCGGATCCTACGAGCAGTACTTC.

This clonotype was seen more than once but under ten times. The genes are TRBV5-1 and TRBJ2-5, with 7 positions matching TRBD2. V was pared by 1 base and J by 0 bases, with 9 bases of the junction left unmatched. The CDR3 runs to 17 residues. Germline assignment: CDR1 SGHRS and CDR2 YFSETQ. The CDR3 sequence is CASSLLKGGSHQETQYF. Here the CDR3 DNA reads TGCGCCAGCAGCTTGTTGAAGGGCGGGAGCCACCAAGAGACCCAGTACTTC.

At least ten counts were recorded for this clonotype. As DNA, the CDR3 is TGCGCCAGCAGCTTGGGTTCTCAGGGAAACACCATATATTTT. Its translation is CASSLGSQGNTIYF. The genes are TRBV5-1 and TRBJ1-3; D call uncertain. Looked up from germline, CDR1 is SGHRS and CDR2 is YFSETQ. Trimming removed 0 bases at V and 4 bases at J, with 8 bases between. The CDR3 extends over 14 amino acids.

CDR3 loop: CSVGGLQGIGELFF. CDR3 DNA sequence: TGCAGCGTTGGGGGCCTACAGGGTATCGGGGAGCTGTTTTTT. The V gene is TRBV29-1, the J gene TRBJ2-2; tentatively, D is TRBD1 (6 bases). The CDR3 is 14 amino acids. Germline V gene lookup returns CDR1 SQVTM and CDR2 ANQGSEA. V lost 4 bases and J lost 7, with 16 bases in between.

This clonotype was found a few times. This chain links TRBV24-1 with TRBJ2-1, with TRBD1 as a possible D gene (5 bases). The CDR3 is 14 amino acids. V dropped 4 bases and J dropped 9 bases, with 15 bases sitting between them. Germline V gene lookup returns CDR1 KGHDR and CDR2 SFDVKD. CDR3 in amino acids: CATSDQSRVGEQFF. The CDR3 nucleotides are TGTGCCACCAGTGACCAGAGCAGGGTTGGTGAGCAGTTCTTC.

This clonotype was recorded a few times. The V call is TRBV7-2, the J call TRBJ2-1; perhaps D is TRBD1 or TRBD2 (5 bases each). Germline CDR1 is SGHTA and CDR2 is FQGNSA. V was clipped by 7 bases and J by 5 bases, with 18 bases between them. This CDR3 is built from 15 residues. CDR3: CASITDGDPNNEQFF. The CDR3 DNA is TGTGCCAGCATCACTGACGGGGACCCCAACAATGAGCAGTTCTTC.

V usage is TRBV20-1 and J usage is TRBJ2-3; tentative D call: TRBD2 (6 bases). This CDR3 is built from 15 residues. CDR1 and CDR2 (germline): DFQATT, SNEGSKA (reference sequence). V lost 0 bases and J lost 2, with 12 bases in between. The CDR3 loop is CSARDQRGYTDTQYF. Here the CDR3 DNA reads TGCAGTGCTAGAGATCAACGGGGGTACACAGATACGCAGTATTTT.

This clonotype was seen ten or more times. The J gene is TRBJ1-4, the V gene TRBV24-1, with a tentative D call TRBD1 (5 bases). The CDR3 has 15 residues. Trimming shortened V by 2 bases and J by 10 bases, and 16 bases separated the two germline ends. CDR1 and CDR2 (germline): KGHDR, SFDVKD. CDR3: CATSDSVTERGKLFF. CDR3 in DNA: TGTGCCACCAGTGATTCGGTGACGGAGAGGGGAAAACTGTTTTTT.

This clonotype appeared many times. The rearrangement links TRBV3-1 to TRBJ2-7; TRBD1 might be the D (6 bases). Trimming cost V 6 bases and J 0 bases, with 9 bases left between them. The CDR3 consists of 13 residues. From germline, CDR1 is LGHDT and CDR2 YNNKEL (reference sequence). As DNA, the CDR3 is TGTGCCAGCAGATCGGGACACTCCTACGAGCAGTACTTC. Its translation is CASRSGHSYEQYF.

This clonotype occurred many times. CDR3 in DNA: TGTGCCGTACGACAGGGGAGCACAGATACGCAGTATTTT. Translated: CAVRQGSTDTQYF. This rearrangement joins TRBV24-1 to TRBJ2-3; the match to TRBD1 covers 8 bases. The V gene end was trimmed by 12 bases and the J gene end by 0 bases; junction bases not matched to a gene: 4. Germline V lookup: CDR1 KGHDR, CDR2 SFDVKD. CDR3 length equals 13 residues.

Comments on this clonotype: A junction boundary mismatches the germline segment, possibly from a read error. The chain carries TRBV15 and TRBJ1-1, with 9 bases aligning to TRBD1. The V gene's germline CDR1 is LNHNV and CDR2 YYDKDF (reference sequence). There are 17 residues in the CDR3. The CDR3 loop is CTTSRDLRTGATTEAFF. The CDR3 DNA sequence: TGTACCACCAGCAGAGATCTGAGGACAGGGGCTACGACTGAAGCTTTCTTT. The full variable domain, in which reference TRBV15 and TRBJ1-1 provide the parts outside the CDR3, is DAMVIQNPRYQVTQFGKPVTLSCSQTLNHNVMYWYQQKSSQAPKLLFHYYDKDFNNEADTPDNFQSRRPNTSFCFLDIRSPGLGDTAMYLCTTSRDLRTGATTEAFFGQGTRLTVV.

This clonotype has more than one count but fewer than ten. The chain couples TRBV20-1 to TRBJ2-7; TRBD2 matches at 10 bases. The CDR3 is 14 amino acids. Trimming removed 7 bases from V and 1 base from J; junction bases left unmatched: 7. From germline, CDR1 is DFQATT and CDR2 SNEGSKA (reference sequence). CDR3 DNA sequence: TGCAGTGTCCTCGGACTAGCGGCTTCCTACGAGCAGTACTTC. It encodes CSVLGLAASYEQYF.

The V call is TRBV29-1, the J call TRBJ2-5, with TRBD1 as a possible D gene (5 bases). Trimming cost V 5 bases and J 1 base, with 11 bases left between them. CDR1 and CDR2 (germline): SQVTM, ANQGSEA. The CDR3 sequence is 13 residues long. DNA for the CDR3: TGCAGCGTTTCCCAGGGCTTCCAAGAGACCCAGTACTTC. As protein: CSVSQGFQETQYF.